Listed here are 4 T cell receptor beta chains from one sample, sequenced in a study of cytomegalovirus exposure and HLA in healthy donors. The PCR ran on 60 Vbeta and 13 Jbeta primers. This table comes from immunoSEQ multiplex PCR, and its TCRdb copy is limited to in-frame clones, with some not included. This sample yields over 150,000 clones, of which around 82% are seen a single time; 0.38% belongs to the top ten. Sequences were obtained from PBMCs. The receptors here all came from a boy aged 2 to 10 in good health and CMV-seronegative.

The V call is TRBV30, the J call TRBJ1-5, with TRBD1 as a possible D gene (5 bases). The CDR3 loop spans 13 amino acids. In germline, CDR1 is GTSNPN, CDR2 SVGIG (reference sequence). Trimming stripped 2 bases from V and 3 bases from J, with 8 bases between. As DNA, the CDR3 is TGTGCCTGGAGTAGGGGTGACAATCAGCCCCAGCATTTT. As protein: CAWSRGDNQPQHF.

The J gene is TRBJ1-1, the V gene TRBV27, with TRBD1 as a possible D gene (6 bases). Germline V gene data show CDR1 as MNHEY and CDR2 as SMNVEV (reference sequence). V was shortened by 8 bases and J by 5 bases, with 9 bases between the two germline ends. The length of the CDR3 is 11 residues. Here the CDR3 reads CASWQGTEAFF. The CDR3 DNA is TGTGCCAGCTGGCAGGGGACTGAAGCTTTCTTT.

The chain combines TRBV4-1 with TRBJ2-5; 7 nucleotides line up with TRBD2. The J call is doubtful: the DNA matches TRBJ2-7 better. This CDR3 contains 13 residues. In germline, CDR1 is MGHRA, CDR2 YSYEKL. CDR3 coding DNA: TGCGCCAGCAGCCAAGCGGGGGGAGGCGAGCAGTACTTC. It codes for CASSQAGGGEQYF.

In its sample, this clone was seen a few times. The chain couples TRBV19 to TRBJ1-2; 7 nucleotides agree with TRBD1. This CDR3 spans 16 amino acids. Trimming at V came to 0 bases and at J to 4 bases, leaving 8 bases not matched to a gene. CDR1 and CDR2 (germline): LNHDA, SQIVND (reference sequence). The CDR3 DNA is TGTGCCAGTAGTATAGATCACAGGGGCGCAAGCTATGGCTACACCTTC. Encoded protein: CASSIDHRGASYGYTF. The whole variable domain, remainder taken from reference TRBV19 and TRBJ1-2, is DGGITQSPKYLFRKEGQNVTLSCEQNLNHDAMYWYRQDPGQGLRLIYYSQIVNDFQKGDIAEGYSVSREKKESFPLTVTSAQKNPTAFYLCASSIDHRGASYGYTFGSGTRLTVV.